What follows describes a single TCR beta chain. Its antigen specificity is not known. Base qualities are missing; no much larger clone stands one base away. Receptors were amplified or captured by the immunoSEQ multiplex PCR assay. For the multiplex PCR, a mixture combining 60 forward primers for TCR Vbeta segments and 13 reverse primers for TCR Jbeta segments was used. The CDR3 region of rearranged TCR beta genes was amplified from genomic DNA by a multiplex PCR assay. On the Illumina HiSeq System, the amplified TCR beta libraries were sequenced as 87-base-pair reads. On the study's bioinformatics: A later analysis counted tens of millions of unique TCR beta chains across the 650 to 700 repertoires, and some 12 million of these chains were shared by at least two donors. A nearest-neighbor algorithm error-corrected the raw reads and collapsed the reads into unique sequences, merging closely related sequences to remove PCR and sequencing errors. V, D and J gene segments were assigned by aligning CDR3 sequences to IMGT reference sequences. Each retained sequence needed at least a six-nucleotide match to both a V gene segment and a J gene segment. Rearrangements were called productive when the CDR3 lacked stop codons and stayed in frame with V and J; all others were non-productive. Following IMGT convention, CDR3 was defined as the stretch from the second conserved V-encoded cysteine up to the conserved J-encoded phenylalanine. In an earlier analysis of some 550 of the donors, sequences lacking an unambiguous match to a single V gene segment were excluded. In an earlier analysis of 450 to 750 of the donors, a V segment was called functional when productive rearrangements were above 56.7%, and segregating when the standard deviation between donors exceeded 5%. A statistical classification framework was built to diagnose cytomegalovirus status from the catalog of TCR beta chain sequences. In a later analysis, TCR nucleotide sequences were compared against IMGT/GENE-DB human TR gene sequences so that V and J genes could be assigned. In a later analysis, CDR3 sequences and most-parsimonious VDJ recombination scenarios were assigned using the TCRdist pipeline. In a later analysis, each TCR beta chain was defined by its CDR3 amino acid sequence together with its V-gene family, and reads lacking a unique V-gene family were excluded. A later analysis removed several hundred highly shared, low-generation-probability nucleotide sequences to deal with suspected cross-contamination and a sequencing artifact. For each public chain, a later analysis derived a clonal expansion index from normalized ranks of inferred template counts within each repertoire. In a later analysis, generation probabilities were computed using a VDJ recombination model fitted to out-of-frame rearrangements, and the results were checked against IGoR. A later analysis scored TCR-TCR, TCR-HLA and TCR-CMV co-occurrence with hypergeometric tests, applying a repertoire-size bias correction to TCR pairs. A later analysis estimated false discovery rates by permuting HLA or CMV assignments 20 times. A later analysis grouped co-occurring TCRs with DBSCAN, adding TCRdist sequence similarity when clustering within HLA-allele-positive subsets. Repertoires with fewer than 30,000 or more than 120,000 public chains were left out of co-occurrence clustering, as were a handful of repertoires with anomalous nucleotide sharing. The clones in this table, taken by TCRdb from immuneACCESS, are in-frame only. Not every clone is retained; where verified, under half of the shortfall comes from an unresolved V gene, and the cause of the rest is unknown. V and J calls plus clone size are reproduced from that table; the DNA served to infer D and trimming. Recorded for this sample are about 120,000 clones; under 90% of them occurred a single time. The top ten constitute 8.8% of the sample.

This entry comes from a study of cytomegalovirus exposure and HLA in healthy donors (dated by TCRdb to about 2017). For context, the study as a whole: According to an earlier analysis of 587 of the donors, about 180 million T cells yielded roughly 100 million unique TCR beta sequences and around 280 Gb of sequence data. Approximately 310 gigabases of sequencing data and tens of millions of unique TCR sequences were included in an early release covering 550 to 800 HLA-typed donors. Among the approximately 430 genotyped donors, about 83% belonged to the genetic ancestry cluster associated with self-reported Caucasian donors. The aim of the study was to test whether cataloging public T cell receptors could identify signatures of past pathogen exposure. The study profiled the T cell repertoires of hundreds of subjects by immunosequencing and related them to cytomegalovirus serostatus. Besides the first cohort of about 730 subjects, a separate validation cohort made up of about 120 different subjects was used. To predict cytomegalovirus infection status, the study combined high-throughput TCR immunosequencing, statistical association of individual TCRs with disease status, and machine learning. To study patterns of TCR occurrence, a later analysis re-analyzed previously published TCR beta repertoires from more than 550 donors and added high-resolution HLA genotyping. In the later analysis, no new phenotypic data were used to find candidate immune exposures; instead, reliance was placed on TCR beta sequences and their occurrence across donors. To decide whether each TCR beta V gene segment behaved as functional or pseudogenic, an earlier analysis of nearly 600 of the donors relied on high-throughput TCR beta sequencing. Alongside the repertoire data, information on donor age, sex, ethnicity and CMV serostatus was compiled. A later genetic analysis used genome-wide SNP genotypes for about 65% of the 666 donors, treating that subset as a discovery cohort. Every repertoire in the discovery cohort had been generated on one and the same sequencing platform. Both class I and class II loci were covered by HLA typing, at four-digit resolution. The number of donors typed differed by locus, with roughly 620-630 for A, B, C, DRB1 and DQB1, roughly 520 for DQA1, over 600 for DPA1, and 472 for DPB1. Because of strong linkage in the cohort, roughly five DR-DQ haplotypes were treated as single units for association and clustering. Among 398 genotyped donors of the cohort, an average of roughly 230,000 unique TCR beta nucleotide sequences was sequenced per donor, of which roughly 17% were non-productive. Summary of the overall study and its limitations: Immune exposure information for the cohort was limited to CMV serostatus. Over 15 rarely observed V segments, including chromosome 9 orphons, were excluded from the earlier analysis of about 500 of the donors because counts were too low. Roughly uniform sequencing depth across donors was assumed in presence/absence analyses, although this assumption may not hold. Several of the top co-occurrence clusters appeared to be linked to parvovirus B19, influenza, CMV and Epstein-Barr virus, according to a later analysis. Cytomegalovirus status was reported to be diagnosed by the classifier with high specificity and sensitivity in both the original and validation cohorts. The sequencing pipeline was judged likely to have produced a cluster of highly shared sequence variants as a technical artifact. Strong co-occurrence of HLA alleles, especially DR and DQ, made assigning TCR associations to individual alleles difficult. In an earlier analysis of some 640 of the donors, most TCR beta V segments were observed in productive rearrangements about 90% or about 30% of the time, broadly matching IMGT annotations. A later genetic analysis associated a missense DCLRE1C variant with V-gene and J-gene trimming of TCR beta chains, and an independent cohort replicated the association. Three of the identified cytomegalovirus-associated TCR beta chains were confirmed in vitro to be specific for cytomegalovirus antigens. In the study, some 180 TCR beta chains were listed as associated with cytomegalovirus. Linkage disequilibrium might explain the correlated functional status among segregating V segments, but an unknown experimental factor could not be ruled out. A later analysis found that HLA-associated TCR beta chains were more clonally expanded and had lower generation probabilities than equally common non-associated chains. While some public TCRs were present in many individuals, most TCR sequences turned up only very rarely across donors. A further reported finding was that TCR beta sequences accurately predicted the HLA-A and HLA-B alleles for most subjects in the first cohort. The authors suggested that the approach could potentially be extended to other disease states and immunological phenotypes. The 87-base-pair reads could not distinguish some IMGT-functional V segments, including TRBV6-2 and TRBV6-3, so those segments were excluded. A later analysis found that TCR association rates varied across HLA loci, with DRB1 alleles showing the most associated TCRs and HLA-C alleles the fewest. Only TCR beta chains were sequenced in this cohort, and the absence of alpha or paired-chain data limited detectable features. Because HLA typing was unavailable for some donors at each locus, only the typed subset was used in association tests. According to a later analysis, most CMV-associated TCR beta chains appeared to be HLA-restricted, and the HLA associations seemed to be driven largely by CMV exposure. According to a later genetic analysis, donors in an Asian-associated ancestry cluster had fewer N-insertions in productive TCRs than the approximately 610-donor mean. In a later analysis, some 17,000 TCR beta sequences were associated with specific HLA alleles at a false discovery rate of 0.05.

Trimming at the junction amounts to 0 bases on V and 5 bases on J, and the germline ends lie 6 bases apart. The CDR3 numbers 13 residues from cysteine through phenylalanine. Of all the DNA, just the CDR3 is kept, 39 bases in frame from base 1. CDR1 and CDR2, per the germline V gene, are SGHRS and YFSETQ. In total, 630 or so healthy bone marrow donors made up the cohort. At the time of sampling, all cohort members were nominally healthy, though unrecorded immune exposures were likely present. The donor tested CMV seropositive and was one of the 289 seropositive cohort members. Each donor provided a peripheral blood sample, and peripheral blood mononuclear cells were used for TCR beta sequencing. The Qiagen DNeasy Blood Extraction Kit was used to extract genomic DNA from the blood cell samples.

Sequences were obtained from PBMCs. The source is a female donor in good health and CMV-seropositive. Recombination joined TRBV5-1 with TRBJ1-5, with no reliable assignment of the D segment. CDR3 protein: CASSLDLDQPQHF. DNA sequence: TGCGCCAGCAGCTTGGACTTGGATCAGCCCCAGCATTTT. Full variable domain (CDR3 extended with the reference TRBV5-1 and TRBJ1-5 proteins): KAGVTQTPRYLIKTRGQQVTLSCSPISGHRSVSWYQQTPGQGLQFLFEYFSETQRNKGNFPGRFSGRQFSNSRSEMNVSTLELGDSALYLCASSLDLDQPQHFGDGTRLSIL.